Presented here are 2 T cell receptor beta chains from one specimen sequenced in a study of T cell changes during pregnancy in multiple sclerosis. Libraries were prepared by immunoSEQ multiplex PCR; TCRdb keeps only in-frame clonotypes and omits some of them. Here the sample spans about 54,000 clones, about 91% being singletons. Here the sequenced sample was peripheral blood, taken after pregnancy. These TCRs come from a female donor in good health, enrolled as a control in a pregnancy study.

CDR3 DNA: TGTGCCAGCAGTCCGGGACTAGCCGCCGAGCAGTACTTC. Residues: CASSPGLAAEQYF. The V and J genes are TRBV6-5 and TRBJ2-7, with 9 bases lining up with TRBD2. V trimming: 5 bases; J trimming: 6 bases; junction bases outside the gene matches: 5. Germline values: CDR1 MNHEY, CDR2 SVGAGI. This CDR3 region has 13 residues.

The genes are TRBV5-8 and TRBJ1-6; no firm D call. Per the germline V gene, CDR1 is SGHTS and CDR2 is YDEGEE. This CDR3 spans 12 amino acids. The V and J ends lost 3 bases and 6 bases respectively, with 4 bases between them. The CDR3 DNA sequence: TGTGCCAGCAGCTCGGGTAATTCACCCCTCCACTTT. This translates into CASSSGNSPLHF.